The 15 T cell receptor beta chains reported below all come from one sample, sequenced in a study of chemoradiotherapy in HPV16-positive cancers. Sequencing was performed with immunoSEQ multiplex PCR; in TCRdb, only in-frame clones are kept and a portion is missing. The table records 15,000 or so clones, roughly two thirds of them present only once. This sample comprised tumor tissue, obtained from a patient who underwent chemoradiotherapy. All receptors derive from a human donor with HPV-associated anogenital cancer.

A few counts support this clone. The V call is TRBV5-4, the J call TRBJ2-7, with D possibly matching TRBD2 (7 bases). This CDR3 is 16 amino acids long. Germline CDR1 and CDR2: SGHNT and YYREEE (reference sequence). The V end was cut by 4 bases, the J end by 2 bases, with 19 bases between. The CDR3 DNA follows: TGTGCCAGCAGCGGGCGAGGAGGGGGGGGGACCTACGAGCAGTACTTC. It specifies CASSGRGGGGTYEQYF.

This CDR3 is CASNSDGNEQFF. The DNA for the CDR3 is TGTGCCAGCAACTCCGACGGAAATGAGCAGTTCTTC. The chain joins TRBV18 to TRBJ2-1; D is unresolved. The CDR3 is 12 residues long. Germline V gene data show CDR1 as KGHSH and CDR2 as LQKENI. Trimming left V 8 bases short and J 7 bases short, with 12 bases between.

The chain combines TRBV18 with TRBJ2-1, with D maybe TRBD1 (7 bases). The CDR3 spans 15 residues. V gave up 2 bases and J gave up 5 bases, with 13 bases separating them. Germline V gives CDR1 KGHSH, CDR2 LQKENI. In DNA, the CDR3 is TGTGCCAGCTCACCAGCGGGACAGACAGACAATGAGCAGTTCTTC. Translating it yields CASSPAGQTDNEQFF. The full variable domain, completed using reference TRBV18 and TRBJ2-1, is NAGVMQNPRHLVRRRGQEARLRCSPMKGHSHVYWYRQLPEEGLKFMVYLQKENIIDESGMPKERFSAEFPKEGPSILRIQQVVRGDSAAYFCASSPAGQTDNEQFFGPGTRLTVL.

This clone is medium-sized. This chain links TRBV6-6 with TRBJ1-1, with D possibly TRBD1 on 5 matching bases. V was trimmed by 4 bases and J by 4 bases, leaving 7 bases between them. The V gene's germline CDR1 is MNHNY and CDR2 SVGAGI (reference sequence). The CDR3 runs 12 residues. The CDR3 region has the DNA TGTGCCAGCAGTTCAGGGTCCACTGAAGCTTTCTTT. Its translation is CASSSGSTEAFF.

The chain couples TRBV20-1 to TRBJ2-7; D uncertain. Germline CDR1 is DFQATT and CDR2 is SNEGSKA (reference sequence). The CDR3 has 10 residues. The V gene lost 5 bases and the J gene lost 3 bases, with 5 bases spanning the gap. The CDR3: CSALDYEQYF. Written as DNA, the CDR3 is TGCAGTGCTTTAGACTACGAGCAGTACTTC.

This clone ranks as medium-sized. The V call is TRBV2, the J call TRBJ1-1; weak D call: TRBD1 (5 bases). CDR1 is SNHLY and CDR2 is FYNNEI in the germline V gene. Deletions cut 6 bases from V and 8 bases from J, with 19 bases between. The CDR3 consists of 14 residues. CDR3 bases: TGTGCCAGCAGGGCCCAGGGTTCAGGGATAGAAGCTTTCTTT. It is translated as CASRAQGSGIEAFF.

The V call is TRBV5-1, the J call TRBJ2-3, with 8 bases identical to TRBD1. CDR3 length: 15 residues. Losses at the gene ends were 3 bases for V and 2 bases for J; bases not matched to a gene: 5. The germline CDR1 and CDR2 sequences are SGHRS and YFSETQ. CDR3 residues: CASSYGQGNTDTQYF. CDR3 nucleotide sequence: TGCGCCAGCAGCTATGGACAGGGTAACACAGATACGCAGTATTTT.

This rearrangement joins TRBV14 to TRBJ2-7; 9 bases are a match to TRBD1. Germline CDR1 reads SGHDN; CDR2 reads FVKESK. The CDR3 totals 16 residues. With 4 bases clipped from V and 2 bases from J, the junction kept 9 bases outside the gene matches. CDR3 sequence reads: CASSLTPGQGTYEQYF. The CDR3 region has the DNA TGTGCCAGCAGCCTAACCCCGGGACAGGGTACCTACGAGCAGTACTTC.

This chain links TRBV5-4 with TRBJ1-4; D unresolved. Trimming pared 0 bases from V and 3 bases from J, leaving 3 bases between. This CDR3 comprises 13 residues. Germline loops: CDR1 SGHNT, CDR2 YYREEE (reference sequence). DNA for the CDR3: TGTGCCAGCAGCTTGGCGCCTAATGAAAAACTGTTTTTT. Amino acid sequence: CASSLAPNEKLFF.

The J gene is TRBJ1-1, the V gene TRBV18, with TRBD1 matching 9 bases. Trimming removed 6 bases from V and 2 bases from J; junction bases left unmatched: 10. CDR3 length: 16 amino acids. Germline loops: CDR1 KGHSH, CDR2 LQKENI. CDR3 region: CASSEQGARVNTEAFF. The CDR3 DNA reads TGTGCCAGCTCTGAACAGGGGGCCAGGGTAAACACTGAAGCTTTCTTT.

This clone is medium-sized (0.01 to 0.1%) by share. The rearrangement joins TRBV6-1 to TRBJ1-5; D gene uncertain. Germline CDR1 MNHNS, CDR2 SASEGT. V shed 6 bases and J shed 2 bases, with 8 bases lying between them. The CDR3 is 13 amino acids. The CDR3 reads CASRRVGNQPQHF. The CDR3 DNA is TGTGCCAGCAGGAGGGTAGGCAATCAGCCCCAGCATTTT.

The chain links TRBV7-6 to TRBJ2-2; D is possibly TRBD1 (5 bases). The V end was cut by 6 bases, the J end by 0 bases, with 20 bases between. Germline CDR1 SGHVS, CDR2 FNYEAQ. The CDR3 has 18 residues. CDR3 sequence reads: CASSPLSGHQTNTGELFF. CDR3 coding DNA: TGTGCCAGCAGTCCCCTGAGTGGACACCAAACGAACACCGGGGAGCTGTTTTTT.

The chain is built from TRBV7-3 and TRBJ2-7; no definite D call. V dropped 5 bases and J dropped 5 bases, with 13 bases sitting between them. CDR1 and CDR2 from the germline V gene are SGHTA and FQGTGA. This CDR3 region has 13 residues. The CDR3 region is CASSARQRDEQYF. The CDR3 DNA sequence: TGTGCCAGCAGCGCCCGGCAGCGAGACGAGCAGTACTTC.

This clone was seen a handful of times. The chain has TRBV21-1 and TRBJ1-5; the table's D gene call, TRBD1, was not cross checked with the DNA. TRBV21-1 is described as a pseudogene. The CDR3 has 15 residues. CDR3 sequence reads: CASSPDRGERQPQHF. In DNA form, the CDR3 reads TGTGCCAGCAGCCCCGACAGGGGAGAGCGTCAGCCCCAGCATTTT.

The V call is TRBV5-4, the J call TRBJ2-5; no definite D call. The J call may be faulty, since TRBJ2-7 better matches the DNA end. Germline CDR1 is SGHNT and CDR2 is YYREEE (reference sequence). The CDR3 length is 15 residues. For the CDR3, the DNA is TGTGCCAGCAGCCCTGGCGGCCTTTCAAAGGACGAGCAGTACTTC. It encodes CASSPGGLSKDEQYF.